The TCR beta chain under discussion was sequenced for a study of liver allograft versus peripheral blood T cells. Background on the study: Graft-liver T cell receptor repertoires were compared against recipient peripheral blood repertoires.

Germline-derived CDR1 and CDR2 are SEHNR and FQNEAQ (reference sequence). The V and J ends lost 1 base and 8 bases respectively, with 23 bases between them. The CDR3 is 18 residues long. TCRdb passed the reads through MiXCR, listing each CDR3 protein once. The sample carries around 8,600 distinct CDR3 sequences, 15% to 20% recorded once. The sequence was collected from a human patient who had a liver transplant. Some T cells may be supplied by the graft donor. The V gene is TRBV7-9, the J gene TRBJ1-4, with D uncertain. The CDR3 reads CASSLERARRRMKEKLFF. In DNA, the CDR3 is TGTGCCAGCAGCTTAGAGAGGGCCAGACGGCGGATGAAGGAAAAACTGTTTTTT.